These 17 T cell receptor beta chains were sequenced from one sample in a study of PD-1 blockade in classical Hodgkin lymphoma. Libraries were prepared by immunoSEQ multiplex PCR; TCRdb keeps only in-frame clonotypes and omits some of them. The sample lists more than 45,000 clones, around 70% occurring once. In every patient, relapse followed autologous stem cell transplantation, while exposure to brentuximab vedotin differed. The material was peripheral blood mononuclear cells (PBMCs), obtained at baseline. All receptors come from a human donor with classical Hodgkin lymphoma.

This chain uses TRBV28 with TRBJ2-7; D remains unclear. The V gene's germline CDR1 is MDHEN and CDR2 SYDVKM. The CDR3 is 13 residues long. Trimming removed 6 bases at V and 3 bases at J, with 12 bases between. CDR3 bases: TGTGCCAGCAGAACAGAGTCGTTCTACGAGCAGTACTTC. Translating gives CASRTESFYEQYF.

The V call is TRBV18, the J call TRBJ1-4; the D gene is possibly TRBD1 (5 bases). This CDR3 is built from 16 residues. Germline assignment: CDR1 KGHSH and CDR2 LQKENI. V was pared by 3 bases and J by 1 base, with 12 bases between. The CDR3 sequence: CASSPARTLTNEKLFF. DNA for the CDR3: TGTGCCAGCTCACCTGCCCGGACATTAACTAATGAAAAACTGTTTTTT. The full variable domain, in which reference TRBV18 and TRBJ1-4 provide the parts outside the CDR3, is NAGVMQNPRHLVRRRGQEARLRCSPMKGHSHVYWYRQLPEEGLKFMVYLQKENIIDESGMPKERFSAEFPKEGPSILRIQQVVRGDSAAYFCASSPARTLTNEKLFFGSGTQLSVL.

This chain joins TRBV9 and TRBJ2-6; no definite D call. Trimming removed 4 bases at V and 5 bases at J, with 7 bases between. The CDR3 is made up of 13 amino acids. CDR1 is SGDLS, CDR2 YYNGEE, per germline. As DNA, the CDR3 is TGTGCCAGCAGCCCTACGTGGGCCAACGTCCTGACTTTC. Translated, it gives CASSPTWANVLTF.

The chain carries TRBV27 and TRBJ2-7; no clear D gene. There are 14 residues in the CDR3. CDR1 and CDR2 from the germline V gene are MNHEY and SMNVEV (reference sequence). Trimming pared 2 bases from V and 2 bases from J, leaving 10 bases between. The CDR3 region has the DNA TGTGCCAGCAGTTTACAAGTGGGTGCCTACGAGCAGTACTTC. Translating it yields CASSLQVGAYEQYF.

The chain combines TRBV25-1 with TRBJ1-2; maybe TRBD1 (5 bases). CDR3 length: 15 amino acids. Germline assignment: CDR1 MGHDK and CDR2 SYGVNS. V lost 5 bases to trimming and J lost 3 bases, with 16 bases between them. The CDR3 nucleotides are TGTGCCAGCAGTTATAAGCGAATCAGGGACTATGGCTACACCTTC. Residues: CASSYKRIRDYGYTF.

The rearrangement joins TRBV19 to TRBJ1-1; no firm D call. Trimming shortened V by 5 bases and J by 3 bases, and 19 bases separated the two germline ends. The CDR3 has 16 amino acids. CDR1 is LNHDA, CDR2 SQIVND, per germline (reference sequence). The CDR3: CASSFTRTLGDTEAFF. In nucleotides, the CDR3 is TGTGCCAGTAGTTTTACGCGGACGCTTGGAGACACTGAAGCTTTCTTT.

The chain links TRBV19 to TRBJ2-1, with D possibly TRBD1 on 6 matching bases. V was trimmed by 5 bases and J by 2 bases, leaving 16 bases between them. The CDR3 extends over 16 amino acids. Germline V gene lookup returns CDR1 LNHDA and CDR2 SQIVND (reference sequence). The CDR3 region has the DNA TGTGCCAGTAGTGCGAACCGGGACACGGCCTACAATGAGCAGTTCTTC. Its translation is CASSANRDTAYNEQFF.

The chain employs TRBV27 and TRBJ2-3; TRBD2 matches at 7 bases. The germline V gene has CDR1 MNHEY and CDR2 SMNVEV (reference sequence). CDR3 length: 17 residues. V gave up 1 base and J gave up 2 bases; unmatched junction bases: 9. The CDR3 loop is CASSLYFPGLLTDTQYF. DNA for the CDR3: TGTGCCAGCAGTTTATATTTCCCGGGACTACTCACAGATACGCAGTATTTT.

The rearrangement uses TRBV29-1 and TRBJ2-1; 7 bases agree with TRBD2. The CDR3 sequence is 14 residues long. Germline lookup yields CDR1 SQVTM and CDR2 ANQGSEA. The V and J ends lost 8 bases and 7 bases, in that order; junction bases with no gene match: 14. The CDR3 loop reads CSMNGRDYMNEQFF. The CDR3 nucleotides read TGCAGCATGAACGGACGGGACTACATGAATGAGCAGTTCTTC.

Worth noting for this clone: Within the sample, other DNA sequences also encode this same CDR3. The genes are TRBV5-1 and TRBJ1-2, with D tentatively TRBD1 (5 bases). Trimming removed 0 bases from V and 4 bases from J, with 7 bases in between. Germline values: CDR1 SGHRS, CDR2 YFSETQ. The CDR3 has 13 residues. This CDR3 is CASSLGTGYGYTF. DNA for the CDR3: TGCGCCAGCAGCTTGGGAACAGGCTATGGCTACACCTTC.

The chain recombines TRBV29-1 with TRBJ1-1; D is unresolved. CDR1 is SQVTM, CDR2 ANQGSEA, per germline. The CDR3 totals 12 residues. V dropped 7 bases and J dropped 3 bases, with 12 bases sitting between them. The CDR3 nucleotides are TGCAGCGGGGCACAGATCTACACTGAAGCTTTCTTT. It codes for CSGAQIYTEAFF. The full variable domain, with the rest looked up from reference TRBV29-1 and TRBJ1-1, is SAVISQKPSRDICQRGTSLTIQCQVDSQVTMMFWYRQQPGQSLTLIATANQGSEATYESGFVIDKFPISRPNLTFSTLTVSNMSPEDSSIYLCSGAQIYTEAFFGQGTRLTVV.

This chain connects TRBV18 to TRBJ2-3, with TRBD1 matching 10 bases. V trimming: 6 bases; J trimming: 1 base; junction bases outside the gene matches: 7. From germline, CDR1 is KGHSH and CDR2 LQKENI. The CDR3 is 16 residues long. CDR3 nucleotide sequence: TGTGCCAGCTCTACCGGACAGGGGGGACGCACAGATACGCAGTATTTT. It encodes CASSTGQGGRTDTQYF.

V and J are TRBV27 and TRBJ1-1; D may be TRBD1 (5 bases). This CDR3 region has 13 residues. Looked up from germline, CDR1 is MNHEY and CDR2 is SMNVEV (reference sequence). With 7 bases removed from V and 3 bases from J, the gap between germline ends came to 12 bases. The CDR3 nucleotides are TGTGCCAGCAAGTGGGGAGGGGACACTGAAGCTTTCTTT. This encodes CASKWGGDTEAFF.

Here the CDR3 DNA reads TGTGCCAGCAGCCGACAAATGAGTACAAACACTGAAGCTTTCTTT. It translates to CASSRQMSTNTEAFF. The chain is built from TRBV9 and TRBJ1-1; D remains ambiguous. Trimming took off 4 bases at V and 2 bases at J, with 15 bases between the two ends. This CDR3 has 15 amino acids. Per the germline V gene, CDR1 is SGDLS and CDR2 is YYNGEE.

This sequence joins TRBV6-1 and TRBJ1-1; TRBD1 might be the D (6 bases). V was shortened by 7 bases and J by 1 base, with 13 bases between the two germline ends. Per germline, CDR1 MNHNS and CDR2 SASEGT. There are 14 residues in the CDR3. DNA of the CDR3: TGTGCCAGCACGATGGACAGAGCGAACACTGAAGCTTTCTTT. As protein: CASTMDRANTEAFF.

The gene calls are TRBV28 and TRBJ1-1; D uncertain. The V gene's germline CDR1 is MDHEN and CDR2 SYDVKM. There are 13 residues in the CDR3. V was trimmed by 5 bases and J by 0 bases, leaving 7 bases between them. CDR3 protein: CASSPRLNTEAFF. CDR3 DNA sequence: TGTGCCAGCAGTCCCCGATTGAACACTGAAGCTTTCTTT.

The sample holds one count of this clone. CDR3 bases: TGCGCCAGCAGCTTGGCCACGGGCCAGGGCGTCGAGCAGTACTTC. Residues: CASSLATGQGVEQYF. The chain joins TRBV5-1 to TRBJ2-7, with D perhaps TRBD1 (5 bases). Germline V gene sequence: CDR1 SGHRS, CDR2 YFSETQ. Trimming removed 0 bases at V and 6 bases at J, with 16 bases between. This CDR3 comprises 15 residues.